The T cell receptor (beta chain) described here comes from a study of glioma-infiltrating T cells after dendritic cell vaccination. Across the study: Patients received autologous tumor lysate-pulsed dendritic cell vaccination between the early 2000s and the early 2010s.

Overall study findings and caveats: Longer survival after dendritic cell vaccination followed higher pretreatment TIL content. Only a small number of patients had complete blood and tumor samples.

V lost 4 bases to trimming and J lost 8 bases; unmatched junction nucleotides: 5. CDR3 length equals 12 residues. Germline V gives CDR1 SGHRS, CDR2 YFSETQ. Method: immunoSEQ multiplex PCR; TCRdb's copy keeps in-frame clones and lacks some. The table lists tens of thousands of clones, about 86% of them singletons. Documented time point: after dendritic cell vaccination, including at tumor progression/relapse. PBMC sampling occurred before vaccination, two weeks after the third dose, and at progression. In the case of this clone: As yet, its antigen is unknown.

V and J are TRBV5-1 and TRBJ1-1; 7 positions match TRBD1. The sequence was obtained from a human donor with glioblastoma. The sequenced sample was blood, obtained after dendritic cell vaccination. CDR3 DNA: TGCGCCAGCAGCCAGACAGGGCGGGAAGCTTTCTTT. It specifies CASSQTGREAFF.